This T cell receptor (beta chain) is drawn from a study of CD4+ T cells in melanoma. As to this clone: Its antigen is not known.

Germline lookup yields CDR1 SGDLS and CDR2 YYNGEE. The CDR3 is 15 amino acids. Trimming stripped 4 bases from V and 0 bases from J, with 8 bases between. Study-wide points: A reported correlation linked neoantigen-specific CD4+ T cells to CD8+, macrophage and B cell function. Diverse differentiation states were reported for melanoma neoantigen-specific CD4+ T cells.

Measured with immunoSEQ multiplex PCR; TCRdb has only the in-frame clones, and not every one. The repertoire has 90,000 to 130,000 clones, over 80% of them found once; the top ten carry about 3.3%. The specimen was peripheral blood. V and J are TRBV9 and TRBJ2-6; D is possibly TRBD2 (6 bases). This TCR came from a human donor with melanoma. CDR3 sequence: CASSSGSSGANVLTF. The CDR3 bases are TGTGCCAGCAGCTCCGGGAGCTCTGGGGCCAACGTCCTGACTTTC.